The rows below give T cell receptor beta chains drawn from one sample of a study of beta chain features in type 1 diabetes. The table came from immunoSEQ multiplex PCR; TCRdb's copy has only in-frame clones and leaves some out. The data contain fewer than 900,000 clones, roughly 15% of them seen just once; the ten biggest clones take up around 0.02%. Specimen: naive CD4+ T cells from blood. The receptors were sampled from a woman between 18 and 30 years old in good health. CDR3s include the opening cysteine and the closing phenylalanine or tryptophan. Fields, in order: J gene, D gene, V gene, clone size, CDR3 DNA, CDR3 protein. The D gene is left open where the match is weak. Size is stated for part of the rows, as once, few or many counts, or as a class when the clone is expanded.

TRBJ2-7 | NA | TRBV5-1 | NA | TGCGCCAGCAGCTTCGGGGTCCAGGAGTTCTACGAGCAGTACTTC | CASSFGVQEFYEQYF
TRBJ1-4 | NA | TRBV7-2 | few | TGTGCCAGCAGCTTAGCGGGAGGGCAGCTAGGGGAAAAACTGTTTTTT | CASSLAGGQLGEKLFF
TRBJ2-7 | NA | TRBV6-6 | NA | TGTGCCAGCAGCCGGGACAACTCCTACGAGCAGTACTTC | CASSRDNSYEQYF
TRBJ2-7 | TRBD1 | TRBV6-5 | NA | TGTGCCAGCAGCCGGGGACAGCCCCTTGTCGGCGAGCAGTACTTC | CASSRGQPLVGEQYF
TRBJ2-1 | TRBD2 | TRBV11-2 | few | TGTGCCAGCAGCCTTAAAGTTTCTAGCGGGAGGGATGAGCAGTTCTTC | CASSLKVSSGRDEQFF
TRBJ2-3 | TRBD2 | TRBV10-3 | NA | TGTGCCATCAGTGAAATAGCGGGAGTAGATACGCAGTATTTT | CAISEIAGVDTQYF
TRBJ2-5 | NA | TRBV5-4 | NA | TGTGCCAGCAGCTTGTCGAAAGAGACCCAGTACTTC | CASSLSKETQYF
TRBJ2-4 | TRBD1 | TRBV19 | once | TGTGCCAGTAACACGGGACAGGGAAAAAACATTCAGTACTTC | CASNTGQGKNIQYF
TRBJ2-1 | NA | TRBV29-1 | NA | TGCAGCGTTGAGGCGGGGCGGAATGAGCAGTTCTTC | CSVEAGRNEQFF
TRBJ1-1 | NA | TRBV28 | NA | TGTGCCAGCAGCAATACTACTACAGGAAGGGGAACTTTCTTT | CASSNTTTGRGTFF
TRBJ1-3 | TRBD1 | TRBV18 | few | TGTGCCAGCTCACCACCAGGGACAGCTGGAAACACCATATATTTT | CASSPPGTAGNTIYF
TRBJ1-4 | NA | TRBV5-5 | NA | TGTGCCAGCAGCTTGCAGATTTCAACTAATGAAAAACTGTTTTTT | CASSLQISTNEKLFF
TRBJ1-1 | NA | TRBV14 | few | TGTGCCAGCAGCCGGGTTTATTCGTCCGGGGGTTTGAACACTGAAGCTTTCTTT | CASSRVYSSGGLNTEAFF
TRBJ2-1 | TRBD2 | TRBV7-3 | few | TGTGCCAGCAGCTTAGCCCCCTTTAGTAGCGGGAGCTTCAATGAGCAGTTCTTC | CASSLAPFSSGSFNEQFF
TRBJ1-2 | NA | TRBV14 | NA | TGTGCCAGCAAAGGGGATGCAAACTATGGCTACACCTTC | CASKGDANYGYTF
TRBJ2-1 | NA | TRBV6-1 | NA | TGTGCCAGCAGTGTAGAATTTGAGCAGTTCTTC | CASSVEFEQFF
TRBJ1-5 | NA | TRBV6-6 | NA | TGTGCCAGCAGTAATCAGGGTAATCAGCCCCAGCATTTT | CASSNQGNQPQHF
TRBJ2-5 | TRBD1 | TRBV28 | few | TGTGCCAGCAGTTTGGACAGGGAATTCAAAGAGACCCAGTACTTC | CASSLDREFKETQYF
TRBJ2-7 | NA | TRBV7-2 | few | TGTGCCAGCAGCTTACTCCAGACGGGCTACGAGCAGTACTTC | CASSLLQTGYEQYF
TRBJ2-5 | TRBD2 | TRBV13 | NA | TGTGCCAGCAGCTTAGGTCTAGCGGGAGAGGAGACCCAGTACTTC | CASSLGLAGEETQYF
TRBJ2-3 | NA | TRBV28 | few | TGTGCCAGCAGCCCGCCCTCTAGCACAGATACGCAGTATTTT | CASSPPSSTDTQYF
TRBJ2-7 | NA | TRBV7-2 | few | TGTGCCAGCAGCTTAGCGGTTACAGGAACTACCTACGAGCAGTACTTC | CASSLAVTGTTYEQYF
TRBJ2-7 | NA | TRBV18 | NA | TGTGCCAGCTCGGGCAACAGGGACGGAAGGCAGTACTTC | CASSGNRDGRQYF
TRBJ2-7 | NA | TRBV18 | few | TGTGCCAGCTCACCACGAGGGGAGGACGAGCAGTACTTC | CASSPRGEDEQYF
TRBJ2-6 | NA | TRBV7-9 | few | TGTGCCAGCAGTTATAACGTCAACTCTGGGGCCAACGTCCTGACTTTC | CASSYNVNSGANVLTF
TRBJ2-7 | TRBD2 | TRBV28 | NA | TGTGCCAGCAGTTTATCAGCGGGAGGCGGCGAGCAGTACTTC | CASSLSAGGGEQYF
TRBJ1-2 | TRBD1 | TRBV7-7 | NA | TGTGCTAGCAGCTTAGGGCGGCAGGGGGCGAACTATGGCTACACCTTC | CASSLGRQGANYGYTF
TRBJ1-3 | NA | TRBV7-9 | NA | TGTGCCAGCAGCTTAGACAGGACTGGAAACACCATATATTTT | CASSLDRTGNTIYF
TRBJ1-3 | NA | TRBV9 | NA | TGTGCCAGCAGCGTAGGACGGGCCGGGCGCGCCATATATTTT | CASSVGRAGRAIYF
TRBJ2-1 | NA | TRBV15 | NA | TGTGCCACCAGCAGAGAGGGAGGTTTCCTGGGGAATGAGCAGTTCTTC | CATSREGGFLGNEQFF
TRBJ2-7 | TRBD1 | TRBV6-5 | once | TGTGCCAGCACTCCGACAGGGAGTACCGAGCAGTACTTC | CASTPTGSTEQYF
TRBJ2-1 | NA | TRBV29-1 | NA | TGCAGCGTTCCAGGGAACAATGAGCAGTTCTTC | CSVPGNNEQFF
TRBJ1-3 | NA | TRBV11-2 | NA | TGTGCCAGCACCTCCCATCAGGGGGGAAACACCATATATTTT | CASTSHQGGNTIYF
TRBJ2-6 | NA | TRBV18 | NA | TGTGCCAGCTCAGCGAACAGGGTCGCTGGGGCCAACGTCCTGACTTTC | CASSANRVAGANVLTF
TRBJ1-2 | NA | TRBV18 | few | TGTGCCAGCTCGTCCTATTCGGAATCGAACTATGGCTACACCTTC | CASSSYSESNYGYTF
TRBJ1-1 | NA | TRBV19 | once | TGTGCCAGTAGTATCGGGGGCTCGACTGAAGCTTTCTTT | CASSIGGSTEAFF
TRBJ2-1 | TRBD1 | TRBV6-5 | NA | TGTGCCAGCAGTACGACAGGGGGCATCTACAATGAGCAGTTCTTC | CASSTTGGIYNEQFF
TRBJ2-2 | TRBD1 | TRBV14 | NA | TGTGCCAGCAGCCTGGACAGGGGGCGTGGACCCGGGGAGCTGTTTTTT | CASSLDRGRGPGELFF
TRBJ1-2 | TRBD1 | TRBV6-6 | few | TGTGCCAGCAGTCAGGACAGGGCGGTCGGCTACACCTTC | CASSQDRAVGYTF
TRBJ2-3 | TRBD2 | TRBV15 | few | TGTGCCACCAGCACGACTAGCGGCAGCACAGATACGCAGTATTTT | CATSTTSGSTDTQYF
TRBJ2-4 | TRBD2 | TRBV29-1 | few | TGCAGCGTTGCGGGGGGAACGGCCAAAAACATTCAGTACTTC | CSVAGGTAKNIQYF
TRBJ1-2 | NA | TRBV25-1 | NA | TGTGCCAGCAGTCACAGGGCTGCGGATGGCTACACCTTC | CASSHRAADGYTF
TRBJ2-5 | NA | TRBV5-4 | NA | TGTGCCAGCAGCGCGGGGCGGGAGACCCAGTACTTC | CASSAGRETQYF
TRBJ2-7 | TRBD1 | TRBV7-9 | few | TGTGCCAGCAGCTTACGTCCGTTCAACAGGGGGGAACATGACGAGCAGTACTTC | CASSLRPFNRGEHDEQYF
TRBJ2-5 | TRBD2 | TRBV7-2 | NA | TGTGCCAGCAGCCCGGGACTAGCGGAAGAGACCCAGTACTTC | CASSPGLAEETQYF